This T cell receptor beta chain was recovered during a study of PD-1 blockade in classical Hodgkin lymphoma. The CDR3 sequence is 16 residues long. V lost 1 base and J lost 0, with 9 bases in between. CDR1 is KGHSH, CDR2 LQKENI, per germline. Time point here: cycle 4 day 1 (C4D1), after 6 weeks of nivolumab. Every one of the patients relapsed after autologous stem cell transplantation (brentuximab vedotin exposure was variable). Magnetic negative selection was used to purify CD4+ T cells from thawed PBMCs. Relapsed/refractory classical Hodgkin lymphoma patients had complete, partial or progressive responses. This table comes from immunoSEQ multiplex PCR, and its TCRdb copy is limited to in-frame clones, with some not included. The top ten clones hold around 1.9% of a sample with fewer than 20,000 clones, over 70% of them seen once.

This TCR was sampled from a human donor with classical Hodgkin lymphoma. V gene TRBV18 combines with J gene TRBJ2-2; D may match TRBD1 or TRBD2 (5 bases each). The starting material was CD4+ T cells from blood, obtained before the fourth cycle of nivolumab. Here the CDR3 reads CASSPQQGANTGELFF. In DNA form, the CDR3 reads TGTGCCAGCTCACCACAGCAGGGAGCGAACACCGGGGAGCTGTTTTTT.